This T cell receptor beta chain was recovered during a study of cytotoxic CD8 clonotypes in ibrutinib-treated CLL. Remarks on this clone: Its antigen remains unknown.

Sequencing was designed to attain a depth spanning 1 in 200,000 to 1 in 1 million T cells. The protocol was immunoSEQ multiplex PCR, while the TCRdb copy is restricted to in-frame clones and leaves out a portion. This table holds about 310,000 clones, approximately 80% found once. Study-wide results and caveats: Relative to age-matched healthy donors, clonality at baseline was higher, and it tracked circulating CD8+ T-cell counts. Baseline levels were approached again at progression, after clonality had risen at ibrutinib response.

V was pared by 5 bases and J by 7 bases, with 7 bases of the junction left unmatched. The CDR3 has 16 amino acids. The germline V gene encodes CDR1 SEHNR and CDR2 FQNEAQ (reference sequence). V usage is TRBV7-9 and J usage is TRBJ2-1, with 14 bases aligning to TRBD2. The source material was PBMCs, sampled before ibrutinib treatment. The receptor was isolated from a human donor with chronic lymphocytic leukemia. The CDR3 loop is CASSHGTSGSMNEQFF. The CDR3 DNA is TGTGCCAGCAGCCACGGGACTAGCGGGAGTATGAATGAGCAGTTCTTC.